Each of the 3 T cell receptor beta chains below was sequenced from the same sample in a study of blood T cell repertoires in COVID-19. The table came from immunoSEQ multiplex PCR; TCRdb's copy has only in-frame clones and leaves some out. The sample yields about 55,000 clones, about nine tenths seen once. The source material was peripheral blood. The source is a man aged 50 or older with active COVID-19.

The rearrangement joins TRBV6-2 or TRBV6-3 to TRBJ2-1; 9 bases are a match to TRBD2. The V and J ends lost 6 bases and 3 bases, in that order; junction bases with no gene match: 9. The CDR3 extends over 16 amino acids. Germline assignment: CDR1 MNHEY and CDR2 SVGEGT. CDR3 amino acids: CASSRPTTSGYNEQFF. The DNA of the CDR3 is TGTGCCAGCAGCCGCCCGACGACTAGCGGCTACAATGAGCAGTTCTTC.

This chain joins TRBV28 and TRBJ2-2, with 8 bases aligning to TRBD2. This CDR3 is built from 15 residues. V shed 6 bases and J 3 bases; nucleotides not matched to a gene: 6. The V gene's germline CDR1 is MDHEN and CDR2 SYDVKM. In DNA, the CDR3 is TGTGCCAGCAGATACCTGACTAGCGACACCGGGGAGCTGTTTTTT. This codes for CASRYLTSDTGELFF. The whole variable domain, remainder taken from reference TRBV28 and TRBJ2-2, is DVKVTQSSRYLVKRTGEKVFLECVQDMDHENMFWYRQDPGLGLRLIYFSYDVKMKEKGDIPEGYSVSREKKERFSLILESASTNQTSMYLCASRYLTSDTGELFFGEGSRLTVL.

Here the CDR3 reads CAIGQISTDTQYF. As DNA, the CDR3 is TGTGCCATCGGACAGATTAGCACAGATACGCAGTATTTT. This sequence joins TRBV10-3 and TRBJ2-3; tentatively, D is TRBD1 (6 bases). Between the trimmed V and J ends, which lost 8 bases and 0 bases, there was a span of 9 bases. Germline V gene lookup returns CDR1 ENHRY and CDR2 SYGVKD. The CDR3 contains 13 residues.